The following is a T cell receptor (beta chain) sequence with its context. The data were taken from a study of shared clonotypes between healthy human individuals. The wider study: Each donor contributed plates that comprised three CD4 naive, three CD4 memory, two CD8 naive and one CD8 memory.

The genomic DNA of each subset was split evenly across several immunoSEQ plates. In the original workflow: ImmunoSEQ supplied junction-only sequences lacking quality scores, so filtering was different. Sequencing used immunoSEQ multiplex PCR; TCRdb keeps in-frame clones, though not all of them. V, J and clone size derive from that table, while D and trimming were established from the DNA sequence. The sample has roughly 1.5 million clones; nearly 99% are singletons. The V and J ends lost 6 bases and 3 bases respectively, with 17 bases between them. This CDR3 is built from 14 residues. Germline-derived CDR1 and CDR2 are SQVTM and ANQGSEA.

The TCR comes from a young man in good health. This sequence joins TRBV29-1 and TRBJ1-2; D is possibly TRBD1 (5 bases). The sequencing sample was made of naive CD4+ T cells sorted from blood. Subset specified: CD45RA+ positively selected. CDR3 bases: TGCAGCGTCGCAGGGACGGTCGGTGACTATGGCTACACCTTC. Translating it yields CSVAGTVGDYGYTF.